This T cell receptor (beta chain) originates from a study of vaccination and CD4 T cells after COVID-19. Study context: Each control was exposed to a CEFX pool, an HIV-1 Nef pool, or no peptide at all. Study conclusions and caveats: Among convalescent patients, a median roughly 88% of reactive clones emerged only after vaccination.

Cultured CD4+ T cell DNA underwent sequencing with the Oncomine TCR Beta short-read assay. TCRdb redid the calling of the PCR reads with MiXCR, one entry per CDR3 protein. The sample consists of 5,500 to 7,500 distinct CDR3 sequences, approximately 52% of them appearing once. The CDR3 has 17 amino acids. In regard to this clonotype: Its antigen remains unidentified.

Treatment denoted: roughly ten-day PBMC culture with coronavirus spike peptide pools or control peptides (ViraFEST assay). One should note that the unexposed donor's CD4+ T cells were collected before the COVID-19 pandemic (2011-2018). Under the ViraFEST approach, antigen-specific T cells were expanded with peptide pools and TCRs subsequently sequenced. This clonotype was obtained from a human donor in good health. The chain has TRBV21-1 and TRBJ1-5. TRBV21-1 is termed a pseudogene. Sequenced material: CD4+ T cells from blood, cultured in vitro. The CDR3 here is CASSKVATFSSNQPQHF. The CDR3, as DNA: TGTGCCAGCAGCAAAGTGGCCACGTTTAGTAGCAATCAGCCCCAGCATTTT.